This T cell receptor beta chain emerged from a study of OX40 agonist ivuxolimab in advanced cancers. Study overall: Head and neck, renal cell, melanoma or hepatocellular carcinoma were the cancers that dose-escalation patients had. Study observations and caveats: Clonal expansion was seen in CD4+ and CD8+ blood T cells by week 6 at 0.1 to 3.0 mg/kg. With doses of 0.1-3.0 mg/kg, partial responders showed among the lowest clonal expansion.

This clone appeared a few times. What it binds is not known. Data came from immunoSEQ multiplex PCR; TCRdb stores just in-frame clones and leaves some out. The sample shows over 20,000 clones, around four fifths of them seen only once. This CDR3 has 15 amino acids. Germline V gene lookup returns CDR1 SGHDT and CDR2 YYEEEE. Between the trimmed V and J ends, which lost 2 bases and 0 bases, there was a span of 6 bases. The clonotype originates from an adult with an advanced solid tumor such as melanoma, head and neck, liver or kidney cancer. The input for sequencing was CD4+ or CD8+ T cells sorted from blood, taken in a trial of the OX40 agonist ivuxolimab. The J gene is TRBJ2-6, the V gene TRBV5-6; no clear D gene. The CDR3 loop is CASSLEFSGANVLTF. In DNA form, the CDR3 reads TGTGCCAGCAGCTTAGAGTTCTCTGGGGCCAACGTCCTGACTTTC.